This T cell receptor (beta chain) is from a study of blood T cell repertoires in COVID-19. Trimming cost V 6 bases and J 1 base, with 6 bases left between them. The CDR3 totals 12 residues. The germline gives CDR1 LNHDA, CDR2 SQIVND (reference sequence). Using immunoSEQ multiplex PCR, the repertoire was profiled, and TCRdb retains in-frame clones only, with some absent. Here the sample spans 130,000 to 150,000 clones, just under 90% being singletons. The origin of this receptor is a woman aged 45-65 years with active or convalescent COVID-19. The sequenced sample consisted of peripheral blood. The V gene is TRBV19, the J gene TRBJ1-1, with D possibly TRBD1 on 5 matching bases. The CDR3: CASRDRNTEAFF. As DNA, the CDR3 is TGTGCCAGTAGAGACAGGAACACTGAAGCTTTCTTT.